This entry features one T cell receptor beta chain sequence. No cognate antigen has been identified for it. There are no base qualities to consult, and no much larger clone falls within one base. The data originate from a study of Tregs in tolerant kidney transplant recipients (dated by TCRdb to between 2017 and 2020). Describing the broader study: The transplants used related donors along with nonmyeloablative bone marrow transplantation, and in the human trials mixed chimerism was transient. Before combined kidney and bone marrow transplantation, this study identified donor-specific regulatory T cells using TCRbeta sequencing and then followed those same cells after transplant. Overall study results and their limits: Expanding Tregs with activated donor B cells appeared to identify the most biologically relevant and donor-specific TCRbeta repertoire. PCR primers changed over time for some patients, so nucleotide-level comparison across those patients' samples was not possible. In tolerant patients, donor-specific Tregs expanded more than Tregs overall, which suggests antigen-driven rather than nonspecific expansion. Biological reproducibility was not examined directly, but technical replication error appeared to be minimal. The study was constrained by small patient numbers, and validation of the findings is required in larger populations and under other immunosuppression protocols.

Explained via the paper, the time point label denotes: blood sample drawn before combined kidney and bone marrow transplant. Unstimulated Tregs (CD4+CD25+CD127-), CD4+ non-Tregs (CD4+CD25-), CD4 and CD8 cells were FACS-sorted from thawed PBMCs. Patients were 4 combined kidney and bone marrow transplant recipients from the ITN036ST trial, and only these trial subjects had samples available. Healthy control blood was processed by Ficoll density gradient to PBMCs and cryopreserved; patient PBMCs were collected before and after transplant. For TCRbeta CDR3 sequencing, genomic DNA was extracted from sorted cells using the QIAGEN DNeasy Blood and Tissue Kit. High-throughput TCRbeta CDR3 sequencing was carried out commercially through immunoSEQ, with PCR amplification with bias correction and internal controls included. On the authors' methods: Unique productive TCRbeta sequences were defined by CDR3 nucleotide sequence when primers matched and otherwise by CDR3 amino acid sequence together with Vbeta and Jbeta genes. To correct for sorting error, sequences found in more than one sorted population at a frequency ratio of 2:1 or less were discarded, and the remaining shared sequences were assigned to the population with the higher frequency. Sequences were defined as donor-reactive when expanded at least 5-fold in CFSE-low cells versus unstimulated cells and present at a frequency of at least 0.01% in CFSE-low cells. Jensen-Shannon divergence, calculated on the top 100 TCRbeta sequences ranked by frequency, was used to quantify repertoire divergence. For samples with multiple sequencing runs, sorting error was corrected in each run separately before the runs were combined. Not all clones reach the TCRdb copy of this immuneACCESS table, which keeps in-frame sequences only. Checked studies attribute under half of the gap to unresolved V genes and leave the rest unexplained. D and trimming were read from the DNA, whereas the V and J calls and clone size are those reported in that table. The table for this sample lists 98,000 or so clones; 90% of them were counted only once. Jointly, the top ten make up around 0.35% of the sample.

This specimen consisted of CD4+ T cells from blood, obtained before the transplant. The sequence was collected from a human donor who received a combined kidney and bone marrow transplant.

The CDR3 here reads CASSSGLAGGPDTQYF. In nucleotides, the sequence is TGTGCCAGCAGTTCTGGACTAGCGGGGGGGCCAGATACGCAGTATTTT. The rearrangement combines TRBV5-4 with TRBJ2-3, and 15 junction bases match TRBD2. The germline V gene (reference sequence) sets CDR1 to SGHNT and CDR2 to YYREEE. The CDR3 has 16 amino acids, counting the end cysteine and phenylalanine. The DNA shown is the 48-base CDR3, in frame from base 1. Germline trimming amounts to 5 bases on V and 4 bases on J, with 5 as the count of junction bases outside the gene matches.